This record concerns one TCR beta chain sequence. The antigen remains unidentified. These data come from a study of cytomegalovirus exposure and HLA in healthy donors. Study-wide results and caveats: On later analysis, the bulk of CMV-associated TCR beta chains appeared to be HLA-restricted. Roughly even sequencing depth across donors was the assumption behind the presence/absence analyses. A few CMV-associated chains proved CMV antigen-specific in vitro.

Use of 60 Vbeta and 13 Jbeta primers characterized the PCR. Clones were read by immunoSEQ multiplex PCR, and TCRdb kept only the in-frame ones, dropping some. The repertoire includes about 160,000 clones, around 84% of them detected once, and 1.9% sits in the top ten. At the time of sampling, donors were nominally healthy, though unrecorded immune exposures were likely. This CDR3 comprises 14 residues. Germline assignment: CDR1 KGHSH and CDR2 LQKENI. The ends were cut back, 3 bases at V and 3 bases at J, with 8 bases in the middle. The specimen sequenced was PBMCs. V usage is TRBV18 and J usage is TRBJ1-4, with D perhaps matching TRBD1 (6 bases). The source of this sequence is a man aged 18-30 years in good health and CMV-seronegative. The CDR3 bases are TGTGCCAGCTCACCCCGGACAGCTAATGAAAAACTGTTTTTT. It codes for CASSPRTANEKLFF.